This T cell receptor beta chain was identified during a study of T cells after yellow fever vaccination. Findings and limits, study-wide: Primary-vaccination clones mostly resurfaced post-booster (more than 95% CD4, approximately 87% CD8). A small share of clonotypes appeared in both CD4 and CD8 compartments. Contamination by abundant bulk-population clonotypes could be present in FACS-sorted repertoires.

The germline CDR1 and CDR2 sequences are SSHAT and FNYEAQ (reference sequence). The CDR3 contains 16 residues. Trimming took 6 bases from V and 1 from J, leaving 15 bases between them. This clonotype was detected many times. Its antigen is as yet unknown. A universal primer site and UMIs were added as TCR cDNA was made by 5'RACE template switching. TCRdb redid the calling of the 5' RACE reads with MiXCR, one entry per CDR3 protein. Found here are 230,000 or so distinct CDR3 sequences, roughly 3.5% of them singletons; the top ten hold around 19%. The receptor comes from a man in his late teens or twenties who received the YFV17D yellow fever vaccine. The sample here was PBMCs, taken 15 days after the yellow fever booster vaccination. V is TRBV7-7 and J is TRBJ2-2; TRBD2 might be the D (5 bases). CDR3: CASSPAPSMNTGELFF. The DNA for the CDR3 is TGTGCCAGCAGTCCAGCCCCTAGCATGAACACCGGGGAGCTGTTTTTT.